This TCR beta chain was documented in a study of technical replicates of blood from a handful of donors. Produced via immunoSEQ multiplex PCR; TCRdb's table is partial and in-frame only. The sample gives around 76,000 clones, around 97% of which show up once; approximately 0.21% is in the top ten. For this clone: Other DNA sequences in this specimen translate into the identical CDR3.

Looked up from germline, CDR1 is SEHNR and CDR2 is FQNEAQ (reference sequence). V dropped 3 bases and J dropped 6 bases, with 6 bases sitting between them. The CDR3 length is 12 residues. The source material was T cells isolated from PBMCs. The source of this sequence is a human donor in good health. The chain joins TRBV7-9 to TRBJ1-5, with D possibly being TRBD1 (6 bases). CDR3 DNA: TGTGCCAGCAGCTTGGGGGCTCAGCCCCAGCATTTT. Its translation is CASSLGAQPQHF.